The T cell receptor beta chain described here comes from a study of human T cells and chemical hapten exposure. Looking at the study overall: Patients' scalps got diphenylcyclopropenone weekly throughout the roughly 25-week study.

Time point described: patch test 1, 2 weeks after DPC sensitization. The treatment here: therapeutic diphenylcyclopropenone sensitization with weekly scalp DPC. Alopecia patients between 18 and 70 years old and suitable for DPC were used as donors. In the library, unique molecular identifiers were attached to individual cDNA molecules. In TCRdb, the RACE reads were re-called with MiXCR into one record per CDR3 protein. The table has just over 80,000 distinct CDR3 sequences, roughly a tenth seen once. This clonotype was found a few times. The CDR3 is 15 amino acids. Germline CDR1 reads MNHEY; CDR2 reads SMNVEV (reference sequence). Germline trimming cut 4 bases from V and 3 bases from J; bases unmatched to any gene: 8.

The genes are TRBV27 and TRBJ2-7; 8 nucleotides line up with TRBD2. The receptor was isolated from a woman aged 45-60 years with alopecia areata. Some clones in this sample may be carry-over from other donors' samples. The specimen was whole blood, collected in connection with sensitization to the hapten diphenylcyclopropenone (DPC). CDR3 amino acids: CASSSRGGIGYEQYF. The CDR3 bases are TGTGCCAGCAGTTCACGGGGGGGCATTGGCTACGAGCAGTACTTC.